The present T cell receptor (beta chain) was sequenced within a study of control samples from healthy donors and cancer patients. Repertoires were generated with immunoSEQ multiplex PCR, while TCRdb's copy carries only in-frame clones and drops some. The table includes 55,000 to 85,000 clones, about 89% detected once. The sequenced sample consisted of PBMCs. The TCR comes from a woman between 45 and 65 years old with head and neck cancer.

The DNA of the CDR3 is TGTGCCAGCAGCCTGGGACTAGCGGGGGGCCCGAACACCGGGGAGCTGTTTTTT. Residues: CASSLGLAGGPNTGELFF. V usage is TRBV4-2 and J usage is TRBJ2-2, with 15 bases identical to TRBD2. Germline V gene lookup returns CDR1 LGHNA and CDR2 YNFKEQ. The V and J ends lost 4 bases and 0 bases, in that order; junction bases with no gene match: 3. The CDR3 spans 18 residues.